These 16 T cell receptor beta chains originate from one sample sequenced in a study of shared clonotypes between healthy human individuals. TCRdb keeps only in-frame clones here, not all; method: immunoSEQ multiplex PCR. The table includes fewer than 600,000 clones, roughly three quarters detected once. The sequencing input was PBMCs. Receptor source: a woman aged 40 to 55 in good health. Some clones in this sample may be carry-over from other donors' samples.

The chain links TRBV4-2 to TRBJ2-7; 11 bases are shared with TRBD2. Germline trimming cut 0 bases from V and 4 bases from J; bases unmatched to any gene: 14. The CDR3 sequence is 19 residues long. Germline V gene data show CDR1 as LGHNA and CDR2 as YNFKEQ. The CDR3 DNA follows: TGTGCCAGCAGCCAAGATCCCGTCGTACTAGCGGGAGATAGGTACGAGCAGTACTTC. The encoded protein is CASSQDPVVLAGDRYEQYF.

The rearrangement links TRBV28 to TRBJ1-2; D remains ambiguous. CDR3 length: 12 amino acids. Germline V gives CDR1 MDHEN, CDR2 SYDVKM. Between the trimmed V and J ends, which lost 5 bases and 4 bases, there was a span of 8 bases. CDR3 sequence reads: CASSPMGYGYTF. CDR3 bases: TGTGCCAGCAGTCCTATGGGCTATGGCTACACCTTC.

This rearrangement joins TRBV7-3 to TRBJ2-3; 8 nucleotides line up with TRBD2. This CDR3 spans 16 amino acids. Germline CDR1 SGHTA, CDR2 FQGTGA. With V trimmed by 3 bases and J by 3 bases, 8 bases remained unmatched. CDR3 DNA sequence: TGTGCCAGCAGCTTGGGCGGGAGGTACGGAACAGATACGCAGTATTTT. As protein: CASSLGGRYGTDTQYF.

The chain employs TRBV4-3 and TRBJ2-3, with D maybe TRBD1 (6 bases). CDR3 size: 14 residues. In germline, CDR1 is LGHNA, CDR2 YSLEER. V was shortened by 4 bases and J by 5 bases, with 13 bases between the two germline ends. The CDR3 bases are TGCGCCAGCAGCCGTACGCAGACAGGAGATACGCAGTATTTT. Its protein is CASSRTQTGDTQYF.

The CDR3 here is CASSFAGQGNSPLHF. DNA for the CDR3: TGTGCCAGCAGTTTCGCGGGACAGGGCAATTCACCCCTCCACTTT. The chain joins TRBV28 to TRBJ1-6; 9 nucleotides line up with TRBD1. Germline trimming cut 3 bases from V and 7 bases from J; bases unmatched to any gene: 4. In germline, CDR1 is MDHEN, CDR2 SYDVKM. The CDR3 extends over 15 amino acids.

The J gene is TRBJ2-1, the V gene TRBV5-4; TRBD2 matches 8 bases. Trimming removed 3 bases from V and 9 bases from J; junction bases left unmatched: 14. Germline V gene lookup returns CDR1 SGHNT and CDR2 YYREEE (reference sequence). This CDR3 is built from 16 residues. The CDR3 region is CASSSKLAGPQGEQFF. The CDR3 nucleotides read TGTGCCAGCAGCTCGAAATTAGCGGGACCCCAGGGTGAGCAGTTCTTC. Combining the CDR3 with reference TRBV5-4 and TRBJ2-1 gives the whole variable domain ETGVTQSPTHLIKTRGQQVTLRCSSQSGHNTVSWYQQALGQGPQFIFQYYREEENGRGNFPPRFSGLQFPNYSSELNVNALELDDSALYLCASSSKLAGPQGEQFFGPGTRLTVL.

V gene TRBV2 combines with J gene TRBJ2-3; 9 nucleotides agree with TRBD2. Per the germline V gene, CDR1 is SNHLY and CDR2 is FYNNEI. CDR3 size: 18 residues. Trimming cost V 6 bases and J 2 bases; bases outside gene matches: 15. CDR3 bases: TGTGCCAGCAGCCCGGTGGTGGCGGGAGGGGTTGTCACAGATACGCAGTATTTT. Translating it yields CASSPVVAGGVVTDTQYF.

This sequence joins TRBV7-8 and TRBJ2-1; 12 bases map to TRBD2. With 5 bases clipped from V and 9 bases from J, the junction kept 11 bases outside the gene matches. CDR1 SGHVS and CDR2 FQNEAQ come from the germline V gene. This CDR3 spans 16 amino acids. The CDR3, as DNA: TGTGCCAGCAGCGCCCTAGCGGGAGGGGGCACGAGTGAGCAGTTCTTC. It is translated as CASSALAGGGTSEQFF.

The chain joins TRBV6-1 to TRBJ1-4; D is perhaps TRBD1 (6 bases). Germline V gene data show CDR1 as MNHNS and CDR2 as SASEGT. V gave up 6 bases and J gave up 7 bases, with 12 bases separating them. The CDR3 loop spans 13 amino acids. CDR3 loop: CASRGQGIEKLFF. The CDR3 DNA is TGTGCCAGCAGGGGTCAGGGGATTGAAAAACTGTTTTTT.

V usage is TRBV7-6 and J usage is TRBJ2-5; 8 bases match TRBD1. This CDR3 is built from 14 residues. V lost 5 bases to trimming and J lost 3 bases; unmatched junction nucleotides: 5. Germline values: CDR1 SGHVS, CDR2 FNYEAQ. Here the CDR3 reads CASSDQTGEETQYF. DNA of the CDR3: TGTGCCAGCAGCGACCAGACAGGGGAAGAGACCCAGTACTTC. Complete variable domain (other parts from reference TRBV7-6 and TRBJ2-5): GAGVSQSPRYKVTKRGQDVALRCDPISGHVSLYWYRQALGQGPEFLTYFNYEAQQDKSGLPNDRFSAERPEGSISTLTIQRTEQRDSAMYRCASSDQTGEETQYFGPGTRLLVL.

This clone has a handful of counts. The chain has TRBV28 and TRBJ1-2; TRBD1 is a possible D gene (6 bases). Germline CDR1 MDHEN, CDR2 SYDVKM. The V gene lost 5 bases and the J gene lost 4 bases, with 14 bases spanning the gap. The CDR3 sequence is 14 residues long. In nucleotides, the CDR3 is TGTGCCAGCAGTCTACCCGGACAGCTCTATGGCTACACCTTC. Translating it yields CASSLPGQLYGYTF.

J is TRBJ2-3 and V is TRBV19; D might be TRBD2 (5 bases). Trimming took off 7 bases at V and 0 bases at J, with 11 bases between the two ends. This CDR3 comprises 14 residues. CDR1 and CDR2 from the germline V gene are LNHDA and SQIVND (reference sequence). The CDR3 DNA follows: TGTGCCAGTACGAGAGGGCAGAGCACAGATACGCAGTATTTT. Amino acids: CASTRGQSTDTQYF.

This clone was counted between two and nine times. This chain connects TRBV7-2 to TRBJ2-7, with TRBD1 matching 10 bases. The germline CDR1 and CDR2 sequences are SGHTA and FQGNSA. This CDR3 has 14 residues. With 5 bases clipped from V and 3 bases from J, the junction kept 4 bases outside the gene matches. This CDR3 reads CASSTRTGGYEQYF. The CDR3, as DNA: TGTGCCAGCAGCACCCGGACAGGGGGCTACGAGCAGTACTTC.

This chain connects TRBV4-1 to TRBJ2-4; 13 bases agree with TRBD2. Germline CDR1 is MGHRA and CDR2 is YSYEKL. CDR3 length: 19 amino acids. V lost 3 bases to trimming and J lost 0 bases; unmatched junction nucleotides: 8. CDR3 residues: CASSQAGLAGVRAKNIQYF. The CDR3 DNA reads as TGCGCCAGCAGCCAGGCCGGACTAGCGGGAGTGCGAGCCAAAAACATTCAGTACTTC.

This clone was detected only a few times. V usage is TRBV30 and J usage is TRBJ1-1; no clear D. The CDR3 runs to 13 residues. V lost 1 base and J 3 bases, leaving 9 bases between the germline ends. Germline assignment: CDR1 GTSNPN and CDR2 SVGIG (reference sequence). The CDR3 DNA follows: TGTGCCTGGAGTGCAGCAGAGTACACTGAAGCTTTCTTT. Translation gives CAWSAAEYTEAFF.

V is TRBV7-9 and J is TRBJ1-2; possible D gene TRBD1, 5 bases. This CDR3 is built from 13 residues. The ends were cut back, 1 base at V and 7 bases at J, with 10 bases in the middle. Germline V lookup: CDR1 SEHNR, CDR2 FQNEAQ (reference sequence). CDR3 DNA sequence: TGTGCCAGCAGCTTAGAGAGGGGTAGTGGCTACACCTTC. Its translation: CASSLERGSGYTF.